These 32 T cell receptor beta chains originate from one sample sequenced in a study of shared clonotypes between healthy human individuals. TCRdb's table, derived via immunoSEQ multiplex PCR, lists solely in-frame clones and lacks some. The sample carries over 2 million clones, 92% recorded once. The specimen was naive CD4+ T cells from PBMCs. Subset given: CD45RA+ positively selected. These receptors all come from a man aged 18 to 29 in good health. Some clones in this sample may be carry-over from other donors' samples.

This chain uses TRBV18 with TRBJ2-5; D remains unclear. Germline CDR1 and CDR2: KGHSH and LQKENI. This CDR3 has 14 residues. The V end lost 3 bases, the J end lost 0 bases, and 8 bases lay between the germline ends. The CDR3 sequence: CASSPNLNQETQYF. In DNA, the CDR3 is TGTGCCAGCTCACCCAACCTGAACCAAGAGACCCAGTACTTC.

The V gene is TRBV2, the J gene TRBJ2-5; 12 bases align to TRBD2. Germline loops: CDR1 SNHLY, CDR2 FYNNEI. This CDR3 region has 13 residues. V lost 7 bases, J lost 9 bases, and 6 bases stayed unmatched. CDR3 sequence: CASTTSGRPAQYF. In DNA form, the CDR3 reads TGTGCCAGCACGACTAGCGGGAGACCGGCCCAGTACTTC. The full variable domain, with the rest looked up from reference TRBV2 and TRBJ2-5, is EPEVTQTPSHQVTQMGQEVILRCVPISNHLYFYWYRQILGQKVEFLVSFYNNEISEKSEIFDDQFSVERPDGSNFTLKIRSTKLEDSAMYFCASTTSGRPAQYFGPGTRLLVL.

The chain is built from TRBV18 and TRBJ2-2; 7 nucleotides agree with TRBD1. The CDR3 spans 16 residues. Germline lookup yields CDR1 KGHSH and CDR2 LQKENI. Trimming took 1 base from V and 4 from J; bases not matched to a gene: 6. The CDR3 sequence: CASSPQQGSGTGELFF. CDR3 nucleotide sequence: TGTGCCAGCTCACCACAACAGGGGTCGGGCACCGGGGAGCTGTTTTTT. The variable domain in full, completed from reference TRBV18 and TRBJ2-2, reads NAGVMQNPRHLVRRRGQEARLRCSPMKGHSHVYWYRQLPEEGLKFMVYLQKENIIDESGMPKERFSAEFPKEGPSILRIQQVVRGDSAAYFCASSPQQGSGTGELFFGEGSRLTVL.

V and J are TRBV19 and TRBJ2-1; 7 bases fit TRBD1. Germline loops: CDR1 LNHDA, CDR2 SQIVND (reference sequence). The CDR3 sequence is 14 residues long. Trimming at V came to 6 bases and at J to 8 bases, leaving 10 bases not matched to a gene. The CDR3 nucleotides read TGTGCCAGTAGCACACGACCACAGGGGCATGAGCAGTTCTTC. This gives the protein CASSTRPQGHEQFF. The complete variable domain, with remaining parts taken from reference TRBV19 and TRBJ2-1, reads DGGITQSPKYLFRKEGQNVTLSCEQNLNHDAMYWYRQDPGQGLRLIYYSQIVNDFQKGDIAEGYSVSREKKESFPLTVTSAQKNPTAFYLCASSTRPQGHEQFFGPGTRLTVL.

The chain uses TRBV7-9 and TRBJ1-4, with D possibly being TRBD1 (5 bases). The CDR3 consists of 15 residues. From germline, CDR1 is SEHNR and CDR2 FQNEAQ (reference sequence). V lost 5 bases and J lost 8, with 18 bases in between. The CDR3 is CASSAGGREGEKLFF. For the CDR3, the DNA is TGTGCCAGCAGCGCCGGTGGGCGTGAGGGGGAAAAACTGTTTTTT. Using reference TRBV7-9 and TRBJ1-4 for the parts outside the CDR3, the full variable domain is DTGVSQNPRHKITKRGQNVTFRCDPISEHNRLYWYRQTLGQGPEFLTYFQNEAQLEKSRLLSDRFSAERPKGSFSTLEIQRTEQGDSAMYLCASSAGGREGEKLFFGSGTQLSVL.

J is TRBJ1-4 and V is TRBV5-1, with D hard to call. Trimming left V 5 bases short and J 0 bases short, with 5 bases between. CDR1 is SGHRS and CDR2 is YFSETQ in the germline V gene. The CDR3 is made up of 13 amino acids. CDR3: CASRETTNEKLFF. The CDR3 coding sequence is TGCGCCAGCAGGGAGACAACTAATGAAAAACTGTTTTTT. The variable domain in full, completed from reference TRBV5-1 and TRBJ1-4, reads KAGVTQTPRYLIKTRGQQVTLSCSPISGHRSVSWYQQTPGQGLQFLFEYFSETQRNKGNFPGRFSGRQFSNSRSEMNVSTLELGDSALYLCASRETTNEKLFFGSGTQLSVL.

This chain joins TRBV5-6 and TRBJ2-7; D is perhaps TRBD1 (6 bases). Trimming removed 2 bases at V and 0 bases at J, with 12 bases between. There are 15 residues in the CDR3. Per the germline V gene, CDR1 is SGHDT and CDR2 is YYEEEE. CDR3 region: CASSLRQESSYEQYF. The CDR3 region has the DNA TGTGCCAGCAGCTTAAGACAGGAAAGCTCCTACGAGCAGTACTTC.

A single count supports this clone. Other nucleotide sequences in the sample specify the same CDR3. The chain uses TRBV19 and TRBJ2-1; D remains unclear. The CDR3 length is 12 residues. Trimming removed 1 base from V and 2 bases from J, with 0 bases in between. Looked up from germline, CDR1 is LNHDA and CDR2 is SQIVND (reference sequence). DNA of the CDR3: TGTGCCAGTAGTATAGCCTACAATGAGCAGTTCTTC. This codes for CASSIAYNEQFF.

To note about this clone: The identical CDR3 is also encoded by other nucleotide sequences in the sample. V usage is TRBV7-9 and J usage is TRBJ2-3; D gene ambiguous. The CDR3 runs 14 residues. CDR1 is SEHNR, CDR2 FQNEAQ, per germline (reference sequence). V dropped 0 bases and J dropped 6 bases, with 10 bases sitting between them. The CDR3 DNA sequence: TGTGCCAGCAGCTTAGCGGCAGGAGTGGATACGCAGTATTTT. Protein: CASSLAAGVDTQYF.

The J gene is TRBJ2-5, the V gene TRBV5-1; TRBD1 is a possible D gene (5 bases). Between the trimmed V and J ends, which lost 4 bases and 5 bases, there was a span of 21 bases. The CDR3 extends over 16 amino acids. Germline CDR1 and CDR2: SGHRS and YFSETQ. CDR3 sequence: CASSQAPPTVAETQYF. The CDR3 bases are TGCGCCAGCAGCCAGGCCCCTCCGACAGTGGCGGAGACCCAGTACTTC.

CDR3 nucleotides: TGTGCCAGCAGCTTGTGGCGGAACTACGAGCAGTACTTC. This gives the protein CASSLWRNYEQYF. The rearrangement joins TRBV5-6 to TRBJ2-7; no definite D call. V was cut by 1 base and J by 3 bases, with 8 bases left in between. The CDR3 totals 13 residues. Germline assignment: CDR1 SGHDT and CDR2 YYEEEE.

CDR3 coding DNA: TGTGCCAGCAGCTTGGTATCTAGCGGGAGGGCCCGCAATGAGCAGTTCTTC. The encoded protein is CASSLVSSGRARNEQFF. This sequence joins TRBV5-4 and TRBJ2-1; 12 bases are a match to TRBD2. Germline lookup yields CDR1 SGHNT and CDR2 YYREEE (reference sequence). Unmatched junction bases numbered 7, after V lost 0 bases and J lost 6 bases. This CDR3 is 17 amino acids long.

The chain carries TRBV30 and TRBJ1-2; D remains ambiguous. The CDR3 contains 14 residues. Per germline, CDR1 GTSNPN and CDR2 SVGIG (reference sequence). The V gene lost 7 bases and the J gene lost 0 bases, with 15 bases spanning the gap. As DNA, the CDR3 is TGTGCCTCCCCAGGTCCTTTCGCTAACTATGGCTACACCTTC. Residues: CASPGPFANYGYTF.

The chain uses TRBV7-9 and TRBJ2-3; no reliable D call. CDR3 length: 14 residues. CDR1 is SEHNR, CDR2 FQNEAQ, per germline (reference sequence). Trimming stripped 5 bases from V and 5 bases from J, with 14 bases between. The CDR3 DNA reads TGTGCCAGCAGCCCTGATGTCGGCCAAGATACGCAGTATTTT. Protein product: CASSPDVGQDTQYF.

CDR3 region: CASSPQTGTYEQYF. In nucleotides, the CDR3 is TGTGCCAGCTCACCACAGACAGGAACCTACGAGCAGTACTTC. J is TRBJ2-7 and V is TRBV18, with D maybe TRBD1 (6 bases). V lost 1 base and J 2 bases, leaving 9 bases between the germline ends. The V gene's germline CDR1 is KGHSH and CDR2 LQKENI. This CDR3 region has 14 residues.

This chain connects TRBV5-4 to TRBJ2-1; the D is unclear. Trimming left V 0 bases short and J 7 bases short, with 11 bases between. Germline V gene sequence: CDR1 SGHNT, CDR2 YYREEE (reference sequence). This CDR3 has 14 amino acids. As DNA, the CDR3 is TGTGCCAGCAGCTTGGAGTCGGCTAGAAATGAGCAGTTCTTC. This gives the protein CASSLESARNEQFF.

This chain joins TRBV28 and TRBJ1-2; no clear D. Germline values: CDR1 MDHEN, CDR2 SYDVKM. Trimming shortened V by 2 bases and J by 7 bases, and 8 bases separated the two germline ends. The CDR3 loop spans 12 amino acids. This chain's CDR3 is CASSLDGVGYTF. CDR3 coding DNA: TGTGCCAGCAGTTTAGACGGGGTTGGCTACACCTTC.

This clone has a handful of counts. Different DNA sequences within this sample yield the same CDR3. The chain couples TRBV30 to TRBJ1-5; D is undetermined. V was pared by 1 base and J by 0 bases, with 4 bases between. CDR3 size: 13 residues. Germline V gene data show CDR1 as GTSNPN and CDR2 as SVGIG (reference sequence). The CDR3 nucleotides are TGTGCCTGGAGTGCAGATAGCAATCAGCCCCAGCATTTT. Protein sequence: CAWSADSNQPQHF.

The rearrangement uses TRBV27 and TRBJ2-3; 9 bases are a match to TRBD1. After removal of 4 bases from V and 5 bases from J, the junction contained 7 bases not matched to a gene. The germline CDR1 and CDR2 sequences are MNHEY and SMNVEV (reference sequence). The CDR3 is 15 residues long. CDR3: CASSSLGTGLDTQYF. DNA for the CDR3: TGTGCCAGCAGTTCCCTAGGGACAGGGCTAGATACGCAGTATTTT.

The chain carries TRBV7-2 and TRBJ1-5, with D unresolved. The CDR3 has 13 amino acids. V dropped 1 base and J dropped 3 bases, with 4 bases sitting between them. CDR1 SGHTA and CDR2 FQGNSA come from the germline V gene. The DNA of the CDR3 is TGTGCCAGCAGCTTAGAATTCAATCAGCCCCAGCATTTT. Translation gives CASSLEFNQPQHF.

V is TRBV5-1 and J is TRBJ2-2, with D perhaps matching TRBD2 (6 bases). Trimming stripped 3 bases from V and 5 bases from J, with 14 bases between. The CDR3 spans 15 residues. Germline assignment: CDR1 SGHRS and CDR2 YFSETQ. CDR3: CASSSGLPGTGELFF. DNA for the CDR3: TGCGCCAGCAGCTCGGGACTTCCGGGAACCGGGGAGCTGTTTTTT. Full variable domain (rest looked up from reference TRBV5-1 and TRBJ2-2): KAGVTQTPRYLIKTRGQQVTLSCSPISGHRSVSWYQQTPGQGLQFLFEYFSETQRNKGNFPGRFSGRQFSNSRSEMNVSTLELGDSALYLCASSSGLPGTGELFFGEGSRLTVL.

This clone came up once. This chain joins TRBV4-1 and TRBJ1-4; tentative D call: TRBD1 (5 bases). Between the trimmed V and J ends, which lost 1 base and 5 bases, there was a span of 11 bases. From germline, CDR1 is MGHRA and CDR2 YSYEKL. The CDR3 is 15 residues long. The CDR3 coding sequence is TGCGCCAGCAGCCAAGGTGCAGGGTCAAATGAAAAACTGTTTTTT. Encoded protein: CASSQGAGSNEKLFF.

This clone was found once. The chain recombines TRBV2 with TRBJ1-2; 9 bases align to TRBD1. The CDR3 has 15 amino acids. V was clipped by 6 bases and J by 4 bases; unmatched bases: 9. CDR1 is SNHLY and CDR2 is FYNNEI in the germline V gene. The CDR3 DNA reads TGTGCCAGCAGAGAGCTGGGACAGGGAGTCTATGGCTACACCTTC. It encodes CASRELGQGVYGYTF.

Comment on this clone: Other nucleotide sequences from this sample produce the same CDR3. The V call is TRBV5-4, the J call TRBJ1-1; D possibly corresponds to TRBD1 (5 bases). The V end lost 3 bases, the J end lost 0 bases, and 6 bases lay between the germline ends. CDR3 size: 13 residues. The V gene's germline CDR1 is SGHNT and CDR2 YYREEE (reference sequence). Here the CDR3 reads CASSSRVNTEAFF. CDR3 sequence (DNA): TGTGCCAGCAGCTCCAGGGTGAACACTGAAGCTTTCTTT.

The chain employs TRBV7-2 and TRBJ2-3, with D unclear. This CDR3 has 19 amino acids. Germline CDR1 SGHTA, CDR2 FQGNSA. Deletions cut 6 bases from V and 0 bases from J, with 25 bases between. CDR3 sequence reads: CASRFLVGGPVDSTDTQYF. The CDR3 DNA sequence: TGTGCCAGCAGGTTCTTGGTGGGCGGACCCGTCGATAGCACAGATACGCAGTATTTT.

The chain links TRBV23-1 to TRBJ1-3; D is ambiguous. TRBV23-1 is an open reading frame, and its role is uncertain. V lost 7 bases and J lost 4, with 5 bases in between. The CDR3 covers 11 residues. CDR3 sequence (DNA): TGCGCCAGCACTCAGGGAAACACCATATATTTT. It translates to CASTQGNTIYF.

DNA of the CDR3: TGCAGCGTTGCTGACGGAGAAGAGACCCAGTACTTC. As protein: CSVADGEETQYF. The J gene is TRBJ2-5, the V gene TRBV29-1; the D is unclear. Germline values: CDR1 SQVTM, CDR2 ANQGSEA. CDR3 size: 12 residues. Trimming removed 4 bases from V and 3 bases from J, with 9 bases in between.

V and J are TRBV5-6 and TRBJ1-5; 8 bases align to TRBD1. V dropped 2 bases and J dropped 3; count of bases not matched to a gene: 4. This CDR3 contains 15 residues. In germline, CDR1 is SGHDT, CDR2 YYEEEE. CDR3 sequence: CASSFWTGLNQPQHF. DNA for the CDR3: TGTGCCAGCAGCTTTTGGACAGGGCTCAATCAGCCCCAGCATTTT.

This chain connects TRBV2 to TRBJ2-7, with D perhaps matching TRBD1 (5 bases). The germline gives CDR1 SNHLY, CDR2 FYNNEI. V shed 3 bases and J shed 4 bases, with 7 bases lying between them. CDR3 length: 12 residues. The CDR3 nucleotides are TGTGCCAGCAGTGATAAGGGGTACGAGCAGTACTTC. Protein: CASSDKGYEQYF.

V is TRBV4-3 and J is TRBJ2-6; D could derive from TRBD1 or TRBD2 (5 bases each). Germline V gives CDR1 LGHNA, CDR2 YSLEER. The V and J ends lost 6 bases and 1 base respectively, with 16 bases between them. CDR3 size: 17 residues. In DNA, the CDR3 is TGCGCCAGCAGTCGGGACCATTTCGTTTCTGGGGCCAACGTCCTGACTTTC. This gives the protein CASSRDHFVSGANVLTF.

The V gene is TRBV2, the J gene TRBJ2-7; tentative D call: TRBD1 (7 bases). The CDR3 totals 14 residues. Trimming left V 2 bases short and J 6 bases short, with 14 bases between. Looked up from germline, CDR1 is SNHLY and CDR2 is FYNNEI. The CDR3 sequence is CASSETRQGGEQYF. DNA of the CDR3: TGTGCCAGCAGTGAAACGAGACAGGGAGGCGAGCAGTACTTC.

This rearrangement joins TRBV5-1 to TRBJ2-3; D possibly matches TRBD1 or TRBD2 (5 bases each). The V end lost 4 bases, the J end lost 5 bases, and 17 bases lay between the germline ends. The CDR3 totals 15 residues. The germline CDR1 and CDR2 sequences are SGHRS and YFSETQ. The CDR3 region has the DNA TGCGCCAGCAGCCTTAGGGACCGCCGAGGAGATACGCAGTATTTT. Translated: CASSLRDRRGDTQYF.